This T cell receptor beta chain stems from a study of shared clonotypes between healthy human individuals. Study in general: The composition of the donors was a couple of women and three men aged 18 to 49. Three CD4 naive, three CD4 memory, two CD8 naive and one CD8 memory plate were used per donor.

The CDR3 runs to 15 residues. CDR1 and CDR2 from the germline V gene are MNHNS and SASEGT. V lost 5 bases to trimming and J lost 2 bases; unmatched junction nucleotides: 8. CD45RA-negative memory and CD45RA+ naive subsets were split from the CD4+ cells. This clone turned up a few times. Method: immunoSEQ multiplex PCR; TCRdb's copy keeps in-frame clones and lacks some. Of over a million clones listed, around 82% are singletons. V and J are TRBV6-1 and TRBJ2-5, with 7 bases identical to TRBD1. The clonotype originates from a man between 18 and 35 years old in good health. Some clones in this sample may be carry-over from other donors' samples. The material sequenced was memory CD4+ T cells from PBMCs. Subset given: CD45RA-negative fraction. The CDR3 loop is CASSKRQGPQETQYF. CDR3 bases: TGTGCCAGCAGTAAGAGACAGGGTCCTCAAGAGACCCAGTACTTC.